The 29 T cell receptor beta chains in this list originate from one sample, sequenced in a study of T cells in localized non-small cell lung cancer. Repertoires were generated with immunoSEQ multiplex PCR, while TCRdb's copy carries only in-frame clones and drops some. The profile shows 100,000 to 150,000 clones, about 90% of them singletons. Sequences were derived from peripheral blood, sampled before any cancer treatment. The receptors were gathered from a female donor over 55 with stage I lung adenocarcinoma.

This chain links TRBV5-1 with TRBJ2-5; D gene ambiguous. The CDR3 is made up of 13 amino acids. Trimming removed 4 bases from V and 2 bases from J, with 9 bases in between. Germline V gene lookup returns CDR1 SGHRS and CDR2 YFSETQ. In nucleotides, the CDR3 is TGCGCCAGCAGCACGATGGGACAAGAGACCCAGTACTTC. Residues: CASSTMGQETQYF. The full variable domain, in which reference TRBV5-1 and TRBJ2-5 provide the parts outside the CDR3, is KAGVTQTPRYLIKTRGQQVTLSCSPISGHRSVSWYQQTPGQGLQFLFEYFSETQRNKGNFPGRFSGRQFSNSRSEMNVSTLELGDSALYLCASSTMGQETQYFGPGTRLLVL.

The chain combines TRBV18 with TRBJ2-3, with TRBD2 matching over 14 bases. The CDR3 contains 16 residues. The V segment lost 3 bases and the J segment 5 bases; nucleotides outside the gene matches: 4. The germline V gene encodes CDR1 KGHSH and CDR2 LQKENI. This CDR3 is CASSPPGLAGGDTQYF. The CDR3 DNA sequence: TGTGCCAGCTCACCCCCCGGACTAGCGGGAGGAGATACGCAGTATTTT.

The CDR3 region has the DNA TGTGCCAGCAGCTGGGACTTGTTCACAGATACGCAGTATTTT. This sequence encodes CASSWDLFTDTQYF. V usage is TRBV5-4 and J usage is TRBJ2-3; a weak D match, TRBD2 (6 bases). CDR1 and CDR2 from the germline V gene are SGHNT and YYREEE (reference sequence). V lost 3 bases, J lost 2 bases, and 10 bases lay in between. The CDR3 is 14 residues long.

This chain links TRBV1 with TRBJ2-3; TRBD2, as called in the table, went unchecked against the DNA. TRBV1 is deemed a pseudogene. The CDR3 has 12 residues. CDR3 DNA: TGCACCCCCCCTAGCAAGCCAGATACGCAGTATTTT. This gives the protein CTPPSKPDTQYF.

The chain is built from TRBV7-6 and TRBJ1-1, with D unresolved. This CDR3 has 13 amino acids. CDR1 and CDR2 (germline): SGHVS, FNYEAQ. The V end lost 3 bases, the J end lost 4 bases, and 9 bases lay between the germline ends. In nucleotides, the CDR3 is TGTGCCAGCAGCTTTACCCCGCGCACTGAAGCTTTCTTT. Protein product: CASSFTPRTEAFF.

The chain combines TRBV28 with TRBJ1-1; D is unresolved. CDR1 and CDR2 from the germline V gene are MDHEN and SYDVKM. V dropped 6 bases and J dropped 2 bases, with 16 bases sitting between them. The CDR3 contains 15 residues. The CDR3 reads CASSPDYKSNTEAFF. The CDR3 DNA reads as TGTGCCAGCAGCCCCGATTACAAGTCTAACACTGAAGCTTTCTTT.

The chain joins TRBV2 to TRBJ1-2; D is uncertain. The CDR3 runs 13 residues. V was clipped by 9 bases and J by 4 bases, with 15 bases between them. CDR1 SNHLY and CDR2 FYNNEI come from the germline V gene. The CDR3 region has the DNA TGTGCCAGTTACATTACAGAGCTCTATGGCTACACCTTC. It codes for CASYITELYGYTF. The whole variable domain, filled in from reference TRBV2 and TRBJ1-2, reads EPEVTQTPSHQVTQMGQEVILRCVPISNHLYFYWYRQILGQKVEFLVSFYNNEISEKSEIFDDQFSVERPDGSNFTLKIRSTKLEDSAMYFCASYITELYGYTFGSGTRLTVV.

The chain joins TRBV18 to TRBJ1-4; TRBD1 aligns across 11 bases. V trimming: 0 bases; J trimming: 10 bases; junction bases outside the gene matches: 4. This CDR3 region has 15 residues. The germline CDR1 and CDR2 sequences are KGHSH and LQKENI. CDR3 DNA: TGTGCCAGCTCACCACCGGACAGGGGGCGTGGAAAACTGTTTTTT. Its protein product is CASSPPDRGRGKLFF.

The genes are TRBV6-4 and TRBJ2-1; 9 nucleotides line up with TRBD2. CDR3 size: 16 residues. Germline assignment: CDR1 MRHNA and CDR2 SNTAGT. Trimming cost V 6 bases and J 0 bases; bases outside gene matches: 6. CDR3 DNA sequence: TGTGCCAGCAGGAGACATAGCGGGAGCTCCTACAATGAGCAGTTCTTC. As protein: CASRRHSGSSYNEQFF.

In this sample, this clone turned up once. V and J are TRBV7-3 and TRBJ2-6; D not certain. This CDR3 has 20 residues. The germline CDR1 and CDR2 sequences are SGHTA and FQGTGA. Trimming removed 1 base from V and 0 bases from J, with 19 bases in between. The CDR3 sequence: CASSLIPTTALSSGANVLTF. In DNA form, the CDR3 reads TGTGCCAGCAGCTTAATCCCAACGACGGCCCTGAGCTCTGGGGCCAACGTCCTGACTTTC.

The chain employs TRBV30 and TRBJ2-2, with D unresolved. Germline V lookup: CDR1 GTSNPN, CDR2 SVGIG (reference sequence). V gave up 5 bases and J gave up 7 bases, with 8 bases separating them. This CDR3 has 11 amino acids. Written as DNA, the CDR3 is TGTGCCTGGTTCCTTTTCGGGGAGCTGTTTTTT. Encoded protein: CAWFLFGELFF.

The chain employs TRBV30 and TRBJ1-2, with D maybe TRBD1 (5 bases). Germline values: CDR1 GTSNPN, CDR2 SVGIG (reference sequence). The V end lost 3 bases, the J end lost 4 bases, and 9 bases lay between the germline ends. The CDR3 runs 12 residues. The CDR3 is CAWRGRAYGYTF. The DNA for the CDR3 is TGTGCCTGGAGGGGCAGGGCCTATGGCTACACCTTC.

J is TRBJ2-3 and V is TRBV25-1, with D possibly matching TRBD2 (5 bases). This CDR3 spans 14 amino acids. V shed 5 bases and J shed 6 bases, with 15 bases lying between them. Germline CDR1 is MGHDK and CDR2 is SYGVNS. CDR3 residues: CASSRQEDRDTQYF. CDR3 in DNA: TGTGCCAGCAGTCGCCAGGAGGATCGTGATACGCAGTATTTT.

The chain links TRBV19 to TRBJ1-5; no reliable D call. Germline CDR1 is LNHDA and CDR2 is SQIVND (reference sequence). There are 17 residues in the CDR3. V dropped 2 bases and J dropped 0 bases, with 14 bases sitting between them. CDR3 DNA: TGTGCCAGTAGTATATCGACACGGATCTATAGCAATCAGCCCCAGCATTTT. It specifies CASSISTRIYSNQPQHF.

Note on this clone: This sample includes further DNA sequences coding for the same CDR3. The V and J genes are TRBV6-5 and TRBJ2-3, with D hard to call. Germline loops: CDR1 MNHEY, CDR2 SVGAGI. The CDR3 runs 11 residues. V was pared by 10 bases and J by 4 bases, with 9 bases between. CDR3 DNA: TGTGCCACCCGACGAGCAGATACGCAGTATTTT. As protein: CATRRADTQYF.

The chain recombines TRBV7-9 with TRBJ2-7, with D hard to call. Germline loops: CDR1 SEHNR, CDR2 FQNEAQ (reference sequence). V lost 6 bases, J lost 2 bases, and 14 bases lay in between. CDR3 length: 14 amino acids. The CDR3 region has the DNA TGTGCCAGCAGTCCGACTCAAGGGCCCTACGAGCAGTACTTC. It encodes CASSPTQGPYEQYF. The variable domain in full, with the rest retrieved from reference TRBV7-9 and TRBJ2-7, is DTGVSQNPRHKITKRGQNVTFRCDPISEHNRLYWYRQTLGQGPEFLTYFQNEAQLEKSRLLSDRFSAERPKGSFSTLEIQRTEQGDSAMYLCASSPTQGPYEQYFGPGTRLTVT.

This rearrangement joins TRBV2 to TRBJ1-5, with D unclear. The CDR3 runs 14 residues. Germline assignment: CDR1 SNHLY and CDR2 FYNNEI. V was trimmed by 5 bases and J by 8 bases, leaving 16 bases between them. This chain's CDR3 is CASSSGPPGKPQHF. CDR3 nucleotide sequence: TGTGCCAGCAGTAGCGGGCCGCCGGGAAAGCCCCAGCATTTT.

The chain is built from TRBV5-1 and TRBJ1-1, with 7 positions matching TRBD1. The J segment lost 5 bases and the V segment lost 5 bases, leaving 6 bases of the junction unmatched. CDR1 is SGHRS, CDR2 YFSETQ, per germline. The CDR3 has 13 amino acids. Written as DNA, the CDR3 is TGCGCCAGCAGAACCCAGGGGGGAACTGAAGCTTTCTTT. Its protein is CASRTQGGTEAFF.

CDR3 in DNA: TGTGCCAGTAGTATACCGGACAGGCCCTACGAGCAGTACTTC. Translating gives CASSIPDRPYEQYF. The rearrangement joins TRBV19 to TRBJ2-7; TRBD1 agrees at 7 bases. The junction had 3 bases not matched to a gene; V was cut back by 2 bases and J by 2 bases. The CDR3 is 14 residues long. In germline, CDR1 is LNHDA, CDR2 SQIVND (reference sequence).

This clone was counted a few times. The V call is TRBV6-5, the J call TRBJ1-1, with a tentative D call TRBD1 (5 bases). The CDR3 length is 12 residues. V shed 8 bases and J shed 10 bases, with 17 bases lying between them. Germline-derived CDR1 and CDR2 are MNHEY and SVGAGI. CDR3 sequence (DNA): TGTGCCAGCTATAACCTTCATACAGGAGCTTTCTTT. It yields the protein CASYNLHTGAFF.

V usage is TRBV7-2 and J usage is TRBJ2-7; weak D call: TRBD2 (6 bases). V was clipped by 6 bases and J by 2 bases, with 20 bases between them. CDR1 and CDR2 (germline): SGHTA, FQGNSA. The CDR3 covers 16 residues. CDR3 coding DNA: TGTGCCAGCAGACGTGATGCGTCTAGCGTGACCTACGAGCAGTACTTC. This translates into CASRRDASSVTYEQYF.

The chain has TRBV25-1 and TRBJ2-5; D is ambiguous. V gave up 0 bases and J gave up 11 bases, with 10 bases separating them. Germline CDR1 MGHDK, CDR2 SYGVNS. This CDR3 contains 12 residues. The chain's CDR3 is CASSEYVAGQYF. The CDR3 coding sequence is TGTGCCAGCAGTGAATACGTCGCCGGTCAGTACTTC.

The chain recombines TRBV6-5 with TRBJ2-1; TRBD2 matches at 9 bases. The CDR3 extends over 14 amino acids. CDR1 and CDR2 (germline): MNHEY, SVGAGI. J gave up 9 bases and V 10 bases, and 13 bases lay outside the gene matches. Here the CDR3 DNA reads TGTGCCACCGTGTCGGGAGGAGCGGGGGGTGAGCAGTTCTTC. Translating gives CATVSGGAGGEQFF.

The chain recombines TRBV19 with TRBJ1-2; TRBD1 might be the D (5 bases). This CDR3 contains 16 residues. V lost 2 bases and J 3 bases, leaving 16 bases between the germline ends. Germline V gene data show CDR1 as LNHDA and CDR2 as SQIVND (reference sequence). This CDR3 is CASSIKGTVGHYGYTF. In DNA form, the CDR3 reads TGTGCCAGTAGTATAAAAGGGACTGTAGGACACTATGGCTACACCTTC.

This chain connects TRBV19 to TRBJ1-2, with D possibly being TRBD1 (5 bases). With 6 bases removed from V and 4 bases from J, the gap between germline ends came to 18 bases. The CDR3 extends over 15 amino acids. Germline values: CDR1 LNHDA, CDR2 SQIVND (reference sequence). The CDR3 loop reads CASSPAERDVYGYTF. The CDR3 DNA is TGTGCCAGTAGCCCGGCGGAAAGGGACGTCTATGGCTACACCTTC.

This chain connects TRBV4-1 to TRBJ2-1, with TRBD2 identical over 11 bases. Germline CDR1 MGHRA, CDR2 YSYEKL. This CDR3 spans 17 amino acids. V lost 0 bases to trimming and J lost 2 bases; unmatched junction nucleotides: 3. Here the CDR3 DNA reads TGCGCCAGCAGCCAAGATCAGACTAGCGGGACCTACAATGAGCAGTTCTTC. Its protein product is CASSQDQTSGTYNEQFF.

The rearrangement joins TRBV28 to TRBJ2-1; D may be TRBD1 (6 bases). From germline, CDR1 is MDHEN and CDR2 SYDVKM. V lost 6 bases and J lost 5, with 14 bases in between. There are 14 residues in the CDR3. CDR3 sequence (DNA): TGTGCCAGCAGCGAGCGCAGGGACAACAATGAGCAGTTCTTC. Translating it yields CASSERRDNNEQFF.

The CDR3 is CASSIRTSGFGGANVLTF. The CDR3 DNA sequence: TGTGCCAGCAGTATTAGGACTAGCGGGTTCGGGGGGGCCAACGTCCTGACTTTC. V usage is TRBV4-2 and J usage is TRBJ2-6; 11 bases match TRBD2. The CDR3 sequence is 18 residues long. CDR1 and CDR2 (germline): LGHNA, YNFKEQ. V lost 6 bases to trimming and J lost 4 bases; unmatched junction nucleotides: 11.

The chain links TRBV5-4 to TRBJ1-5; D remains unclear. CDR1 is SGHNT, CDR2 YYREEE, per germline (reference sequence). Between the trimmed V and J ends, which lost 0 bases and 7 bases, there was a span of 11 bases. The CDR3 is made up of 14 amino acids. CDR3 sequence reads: CASSLGGFGQPQHF. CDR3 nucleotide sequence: TGTGCCAGCAGCTTGGGTGGGTTTGGACAGCCCCAGCATTTT.